The present entry profiles one TCR beta chain with its context. This clonotype was counted ten times or more. Its antigen remains unidentified. No quality values exist for individual bases; no much larger clone is one base distant. The TCR beta CDR3 region was amplified from genomic DNA by two rounds of multiplex PCR. In the first round of PCR, primers specific to each TRBV and TRBJ gene were used, and the primer sequences are filed in Chinese patent CN105087789A. Universal primers were used in the second PCR round. The Roche High Pure PCR Template Preparation Kit was used to extract genomic DNA from the frozen PBMCs. Libraries were sequenced paired-end with 151 bp reads on an Illumina HiSeq 3000. The authors processed their data as follows. CutAdapt was used to discard raw reads that did not contain the multiplex PCR primer sequences. Using PEAR, the high-quality paired reads were merged into contigs. By aligning each contig to reference sequences, MiXCR assigned the TRB V, D and J gene segments to that contig. To remove sequencing errors, CDR3 sequences were clustered according to base quality and sequence similarity. Shannon entropy normalized by the natural log of productive TCR sequence number was used as the measure of diversity. Clonality was defined as one minus Shannon entropy divided by the natural log of the number of unique clonotypes. Using the Youden index from ROC curves, the researchers picked the repertoire-metric cut-offs for progression-free survival, and all analyses were carried out in R 3.5.3. In-frame beta chains were kept once TCRdb had trimmed the public reads at Q25 with fastp and called clones with MiXCR. CDR3 protein sequences are deduplicated, and each keeps its most common genes and DNA. These V and J calls derive from TCRdb rather than the authors' analysis. The sample contains about 19,000 distinct CDR3 sequences, approximately 46% of them found a single time. The ten biggest clones cover 32% of the sample.

The germline V gene yields KGHDR for CDR1 and SFDVKD for CDR2. CDR3 length: 16 amino acids, cysteine to phenylalanine. Of all the DNA, just the CDR3 is kept, 48 bases in frame from base 1. The junction shows trimming of 0 bases on V and 4 bases on J, and the gene matches do not reach 5 bases of it. The data were taken from a study of prognosis after radiotherapy for stage I lung cancer (dated by TCRdb to the early 2020s). Background on the whole study: Between April 2018 and early 2019, roughly 19 patients with stage I NSCLC were enrolled in Nanjing, China. Roughly 14 cases involved newly diagnosed primary stage I lung tumors, and roughly five involved oligometastatic NSCLC subsequent to surgical resection of the primary tumor. Every patient was regarded as medically inoperable, because of comorbidities in over ten cases and refusal of surgery in roughly seven cases. Ages in the cohort of about a dozen men and about six women ranged from roughly 50 to 95 years, with a median of 74. Squamous cell carcinoma histology was identified in roughly seven patients, and adenocarcinoma histology was identified in more than 10 patients. Using image-guided IMRT or VMAT, SBRT was delivered in 3 to 5 fractions at a biologically effective dose of at least 100 Gy. In every patient, SBRT was given without any concurrent therapy. After SBRT, distant metastases developed in about 20% of the 19 patients at a median of around seven months, while the remaining 15 patients had no significant progression. Peripheral blood TCR beta repertoires were profiled in stage I NSCLC patients before and after stereotactic body radiotherapy, and the repertoires were related to distant failure. The study sequenced approximately 40 blood samples from 20 or so patients, one before and one after SBRT per patient.

Study-wide conclusions, independent of this receptor: The study was limited by the small cohort and short follow-up, and independent validation of the study findings is required. Post-SBRT Shannon entropy and its change from baseline were lower in patients who developed distant metastases; baseline Shannon entropy was not associated with metastases. All reported P values were unadjusted for multiple comparisons. Tumor specificity of expanded TCR clones was not determined. After SBRT, the number of unique TCR clones decreased (median roughly 9,900 before versus about 7,000 after; Wilcoxon paired P=0.011). Differences by metastasis status were reportedly seen in TRBV and TRBJ usage frequencies, involving two V genes at baseline and, after SBRT, roughly ten V genes and two J genes.

All patients had node-negative disease on CT and PET/CT, and none had a history of other malignancies or had previously received chemotherapy or radiotherapy. At each of two time points, around 6.1 milliliters of peripheral venous blood were collected into EDTA tubes. PBMCs were isolated by Ficoll-Paque Plus density-gradient centrifugation. Samples were stored at -80°C immediately after collection until analysis. This TCR derives from a donor aged 50 or older with non-small cell lung cancer. The input for sequencing was PBMCs, taken before or after stereotactic body radiation therapy (not recorded which). Recombination linked TRBV24-1 to TRBJ2-3; TRBD1 matches 8 bases in the middle. The DNA sequence is TGTGCCACCAGTGATTTGCATTCAGGGGGCGCAGATACGCAGTATTTT. The resulting protein is CATSDLHSGGADTQYF.